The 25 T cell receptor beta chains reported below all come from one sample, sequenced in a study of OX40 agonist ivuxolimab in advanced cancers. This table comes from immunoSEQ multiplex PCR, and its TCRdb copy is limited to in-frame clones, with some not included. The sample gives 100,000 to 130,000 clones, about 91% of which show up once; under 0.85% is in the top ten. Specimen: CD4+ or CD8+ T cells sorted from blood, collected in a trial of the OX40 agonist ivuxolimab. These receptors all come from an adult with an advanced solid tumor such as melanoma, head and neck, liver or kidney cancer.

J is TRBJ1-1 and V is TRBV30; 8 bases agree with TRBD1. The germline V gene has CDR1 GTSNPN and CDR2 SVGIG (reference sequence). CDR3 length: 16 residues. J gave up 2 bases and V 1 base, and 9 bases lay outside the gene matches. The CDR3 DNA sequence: TGTGCCTGGAGTGGGGCCCCGACAGGGGCAAACACTGAAGCTTTCTTT. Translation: CAWSGAPTGANTEAFF.

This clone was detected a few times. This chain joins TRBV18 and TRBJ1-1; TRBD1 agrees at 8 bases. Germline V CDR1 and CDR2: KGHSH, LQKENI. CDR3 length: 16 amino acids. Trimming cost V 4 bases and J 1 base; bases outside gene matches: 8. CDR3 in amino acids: CASSQLPGQENTEAFF. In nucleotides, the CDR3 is TGTGCCAGCTCACAATTACCGGGACAGGAGAACACTGAAGCTTTCTTT.

In nucleotides, the CDR3 is TGTGCCAGCAGCGTAAGCCCAACAACTAGCACAGATACGCAGTATTTT. Translation: CASSVSPTTSTDTQYF. The chain employs TRBV9 and TRBJ2-3; D is unclear. This CDR3 is built from 16 residues. Trimming left V 1 base short and J 0 bases short, with 12 bases between. Per germline, CDR1 SGDLS and CDR2 YYNGEE. The full variable domain, completed using reference TRBV9 and TRBJ2-3, is DSGVTQTPKHLITATGQRVTLRCSPRSGDLSVYWYQQSLDQGLQFLIQYYNGEERAKGNILERFSAQQFPDLHSELNLSSLELGDSALYFCASSVSPTTSTDTQYFGPGTRLTVL.

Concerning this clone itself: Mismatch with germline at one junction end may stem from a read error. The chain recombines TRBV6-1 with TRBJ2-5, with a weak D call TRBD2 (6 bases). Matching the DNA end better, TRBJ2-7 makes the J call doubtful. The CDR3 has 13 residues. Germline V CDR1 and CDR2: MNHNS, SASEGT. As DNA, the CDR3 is TGTGCCAGCCGTGACGGGAGCTCCTACGAGCAGTACTTC. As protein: CASRDGSSYEQYF.

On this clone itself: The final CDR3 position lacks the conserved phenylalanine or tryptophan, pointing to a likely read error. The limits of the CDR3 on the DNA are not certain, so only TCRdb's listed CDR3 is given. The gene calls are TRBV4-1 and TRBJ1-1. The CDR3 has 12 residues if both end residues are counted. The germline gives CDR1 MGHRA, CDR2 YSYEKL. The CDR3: CASSQESGGAVL.

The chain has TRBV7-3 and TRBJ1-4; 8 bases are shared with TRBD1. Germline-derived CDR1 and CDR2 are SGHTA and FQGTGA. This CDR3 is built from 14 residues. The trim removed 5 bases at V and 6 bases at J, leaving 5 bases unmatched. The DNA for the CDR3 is TGTGCCAGCAGCCCCACAGGGGGAGATGAAAAACTGTTTTTT. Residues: CASSPTGGDEKLFF.

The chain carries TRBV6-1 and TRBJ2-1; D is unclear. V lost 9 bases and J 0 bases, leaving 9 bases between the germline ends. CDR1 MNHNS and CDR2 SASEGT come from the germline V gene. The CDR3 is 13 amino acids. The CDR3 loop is CASEKSSYNEQFF. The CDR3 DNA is TGTGCCAGTGAAAAGAGCTCCTACAATGAGCAGTTCTTC.

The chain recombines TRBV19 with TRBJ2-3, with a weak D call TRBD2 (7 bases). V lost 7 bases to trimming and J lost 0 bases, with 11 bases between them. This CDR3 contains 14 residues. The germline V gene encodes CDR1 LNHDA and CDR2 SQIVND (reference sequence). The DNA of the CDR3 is TGTGCCAGTAAGGGGGGGGTTAGCACAGATACGCAGTATTTT. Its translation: CASKGGVSTDTQYF.

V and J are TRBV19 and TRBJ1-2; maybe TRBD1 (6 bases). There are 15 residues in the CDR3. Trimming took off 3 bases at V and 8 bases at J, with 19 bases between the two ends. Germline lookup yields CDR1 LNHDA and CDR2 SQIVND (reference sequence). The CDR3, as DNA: TGTGCCAGTAGTATCCCAAATACAGGGTCGGAGGGCTACACCTTC. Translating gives CASSIPNTGSEGYTF.

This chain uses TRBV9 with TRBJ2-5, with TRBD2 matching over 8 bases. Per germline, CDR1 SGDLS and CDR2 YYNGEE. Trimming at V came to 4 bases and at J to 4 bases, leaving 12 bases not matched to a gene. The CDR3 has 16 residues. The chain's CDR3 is CASSIRPAGDGETQYF. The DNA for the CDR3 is TGTGCCAGCAGCATCCGCCCAGCGGGGGATGGAGAGACCCAGTACTTC.

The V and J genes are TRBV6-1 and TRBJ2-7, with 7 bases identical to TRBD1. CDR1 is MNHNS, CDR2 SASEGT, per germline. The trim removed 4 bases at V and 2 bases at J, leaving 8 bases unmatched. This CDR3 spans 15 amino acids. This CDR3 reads CASSGGAGGTYEQYF. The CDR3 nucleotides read TGTGCCAGCAGTGGTGGAGCAGGGGGTACCTACGAGCAGTACTTC.

The CDR3 DNA follows: TGTGCCAGCAGCTCCGACGGCAACTTGGGCTACACCTTC. Its protein is CASSSDGNLGYTF. V gene TRBV11-2 combines with J gene TRBJ1-2; the D is unclear. The V and J ends lost 4 bases and 8 bases respectively, with 14 bases between them. The CDR3 has 13 residues. Per germline, CDR1 SGHAT and CDR2 FQNNGV.

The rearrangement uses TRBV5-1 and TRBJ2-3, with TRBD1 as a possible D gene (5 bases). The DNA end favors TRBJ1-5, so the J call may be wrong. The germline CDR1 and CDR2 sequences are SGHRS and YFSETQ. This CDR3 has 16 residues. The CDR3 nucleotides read TGCGCCAGCAGCCCGCAGTACGCGGGGCTCACAGATACGCAGCATTTT. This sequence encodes CASSPQYAGLTDTQHF.

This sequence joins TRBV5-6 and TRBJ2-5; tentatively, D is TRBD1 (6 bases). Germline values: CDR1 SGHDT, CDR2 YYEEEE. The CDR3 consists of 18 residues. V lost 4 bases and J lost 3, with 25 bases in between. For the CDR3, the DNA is TGTGCCAGCAGCGGCACCGCCGGTCATACGTACAGGGAAGAGACCCAGTACTTC. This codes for CASSGTAGHTYREETQYF.

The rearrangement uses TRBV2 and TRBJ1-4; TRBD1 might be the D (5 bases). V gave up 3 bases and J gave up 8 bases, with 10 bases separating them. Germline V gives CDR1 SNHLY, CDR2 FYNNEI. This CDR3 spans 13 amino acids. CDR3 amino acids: CASSEQGGEKLFF. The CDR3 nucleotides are TGTGCCAGCAGTGAGCAGGGTGGAGAAAAACTGTTTTTT.

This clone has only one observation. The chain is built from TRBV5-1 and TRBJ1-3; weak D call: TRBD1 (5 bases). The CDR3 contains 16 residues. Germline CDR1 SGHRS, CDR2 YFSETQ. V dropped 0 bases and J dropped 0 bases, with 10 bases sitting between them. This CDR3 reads CASSLGGIYSGNTIYF. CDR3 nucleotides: TGCGCCAGCAGCTTGGGGGGGATCTACTCTGGAAACACCATATATTTT.

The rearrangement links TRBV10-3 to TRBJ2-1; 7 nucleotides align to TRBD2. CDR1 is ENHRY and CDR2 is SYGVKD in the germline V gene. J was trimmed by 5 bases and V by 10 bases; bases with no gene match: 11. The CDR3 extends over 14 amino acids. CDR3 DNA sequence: TGTGCCACCGCGGGGGACCAGAATAACAATGAGCAGTTCTTC. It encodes CATAGDQNNNEQFF.

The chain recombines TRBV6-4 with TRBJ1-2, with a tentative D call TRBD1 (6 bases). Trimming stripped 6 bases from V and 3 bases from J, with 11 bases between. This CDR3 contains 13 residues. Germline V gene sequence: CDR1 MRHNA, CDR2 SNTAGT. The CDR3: CASSRGSDYGYTF. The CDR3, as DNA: TGTGCCAGCAGCAGGGGTTCAGACTATGGCTACACCTTC.

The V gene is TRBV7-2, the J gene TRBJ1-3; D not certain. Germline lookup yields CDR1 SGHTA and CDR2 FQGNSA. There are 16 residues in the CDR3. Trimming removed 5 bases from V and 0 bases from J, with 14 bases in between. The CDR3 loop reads CASSNGRRSSGNTIYF. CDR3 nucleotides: TGTGCCAGCAGCAACGGACGTAGGAGCTCTGGAAACACCATATATTTT. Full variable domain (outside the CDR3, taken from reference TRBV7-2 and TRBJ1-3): GAGVSQSPSNKVTEKGKDVELRCDPISGHTALYWYRQSLGQGLEFLIYFQGNSAPDKSGLPSDRFSAERTGGSVSTLTIQRTQQEDSAVYLCASSNGRRSSGNTIYFGEGSWLTVV.

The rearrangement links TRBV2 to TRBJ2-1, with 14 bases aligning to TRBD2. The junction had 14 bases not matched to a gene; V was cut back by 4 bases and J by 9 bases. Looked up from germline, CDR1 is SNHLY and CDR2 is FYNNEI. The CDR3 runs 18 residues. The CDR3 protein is CASSAMTSGGAGSSEQFF. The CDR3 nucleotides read TGTGCCAGCAGTGCCATGACTAGCGGGGGGGCGGGTTCAAGTGAGCAGTTCTTC.

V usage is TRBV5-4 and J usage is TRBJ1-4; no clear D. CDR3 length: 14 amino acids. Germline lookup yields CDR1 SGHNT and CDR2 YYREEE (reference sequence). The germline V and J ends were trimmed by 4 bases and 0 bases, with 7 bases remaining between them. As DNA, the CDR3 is TGTGCCAGCAGCCGGGGAGCAACTAATGAAAAACTGTTTTTT. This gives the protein CASSRGATNEKLFF.

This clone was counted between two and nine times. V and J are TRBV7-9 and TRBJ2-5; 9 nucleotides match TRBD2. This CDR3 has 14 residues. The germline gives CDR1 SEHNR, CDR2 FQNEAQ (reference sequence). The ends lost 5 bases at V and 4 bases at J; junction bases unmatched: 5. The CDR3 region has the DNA TGTGCCAGCAGCCCGCGGGGGGGCCGAGAGACCCAGTACTTC. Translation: CASSPRGGRETQYF.

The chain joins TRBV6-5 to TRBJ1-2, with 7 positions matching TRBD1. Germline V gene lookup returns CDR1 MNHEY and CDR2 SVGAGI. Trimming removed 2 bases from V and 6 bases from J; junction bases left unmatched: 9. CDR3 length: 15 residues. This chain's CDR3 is CASSYMNRGEDGYTF. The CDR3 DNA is TGTGCCAGCAGTTACATGAACAGGGGAGAGGATGGCTACACCTTC.

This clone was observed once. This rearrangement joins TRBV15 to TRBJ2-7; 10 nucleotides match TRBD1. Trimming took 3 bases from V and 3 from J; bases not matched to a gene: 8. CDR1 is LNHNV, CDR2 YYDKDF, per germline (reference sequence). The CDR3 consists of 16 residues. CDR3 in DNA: TGTGCCACCAGCAGTTCCCGGGACAGGGGATACTACGAGCAGTACTTC. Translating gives CATSSSRDRGYYEQYF.

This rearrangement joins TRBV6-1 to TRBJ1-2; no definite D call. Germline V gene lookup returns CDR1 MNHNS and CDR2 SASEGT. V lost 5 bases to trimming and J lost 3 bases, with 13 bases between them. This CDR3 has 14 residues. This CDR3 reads CASSPRLVDYGYTF. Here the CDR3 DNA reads TGTGCCAGCAGTCCCCGCTTGGTTGACTATGGCTACACCTTC.